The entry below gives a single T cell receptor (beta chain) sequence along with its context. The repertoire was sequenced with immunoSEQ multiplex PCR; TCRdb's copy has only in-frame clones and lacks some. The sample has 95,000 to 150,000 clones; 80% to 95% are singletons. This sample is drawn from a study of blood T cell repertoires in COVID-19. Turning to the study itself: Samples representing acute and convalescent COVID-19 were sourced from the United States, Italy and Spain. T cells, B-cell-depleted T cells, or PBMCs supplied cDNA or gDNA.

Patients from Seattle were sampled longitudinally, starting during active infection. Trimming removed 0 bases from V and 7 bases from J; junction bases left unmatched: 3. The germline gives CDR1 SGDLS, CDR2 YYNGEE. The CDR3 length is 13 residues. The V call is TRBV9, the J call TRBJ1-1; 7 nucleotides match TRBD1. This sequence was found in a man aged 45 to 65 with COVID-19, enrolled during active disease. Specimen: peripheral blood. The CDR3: CASSVGQGDEAFF. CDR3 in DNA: TGTGCCAGCAGCGTAGGACAGGGTGATGAAGCTTTCTTT.